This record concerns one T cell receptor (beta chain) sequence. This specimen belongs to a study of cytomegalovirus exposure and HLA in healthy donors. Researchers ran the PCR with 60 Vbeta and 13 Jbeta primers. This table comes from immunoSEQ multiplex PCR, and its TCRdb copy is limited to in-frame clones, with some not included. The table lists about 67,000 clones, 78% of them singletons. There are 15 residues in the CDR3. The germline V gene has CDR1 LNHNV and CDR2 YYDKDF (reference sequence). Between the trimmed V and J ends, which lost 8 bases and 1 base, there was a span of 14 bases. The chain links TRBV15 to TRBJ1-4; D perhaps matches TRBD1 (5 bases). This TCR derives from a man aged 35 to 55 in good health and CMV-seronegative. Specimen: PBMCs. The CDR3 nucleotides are TGTGCCACCGGTAGGGGTCCAAGAACTAATGAAAAACTGTTTTTT. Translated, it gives CATGRGPRTNEKLFF.